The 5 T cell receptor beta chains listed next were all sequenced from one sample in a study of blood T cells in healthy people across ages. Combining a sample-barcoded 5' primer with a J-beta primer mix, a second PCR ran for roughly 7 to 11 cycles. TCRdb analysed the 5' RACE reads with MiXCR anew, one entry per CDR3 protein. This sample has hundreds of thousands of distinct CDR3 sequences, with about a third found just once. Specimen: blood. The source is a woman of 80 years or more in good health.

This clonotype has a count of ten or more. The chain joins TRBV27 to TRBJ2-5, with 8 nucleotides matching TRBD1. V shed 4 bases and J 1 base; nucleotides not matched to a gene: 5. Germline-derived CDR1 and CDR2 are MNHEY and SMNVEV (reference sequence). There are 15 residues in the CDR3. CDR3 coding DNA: TGTGCCAGCAGTTCGCAGGACAGGGTCCAAGAGACCCAGTACTTC. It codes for CASSSQDRVQETQYF.

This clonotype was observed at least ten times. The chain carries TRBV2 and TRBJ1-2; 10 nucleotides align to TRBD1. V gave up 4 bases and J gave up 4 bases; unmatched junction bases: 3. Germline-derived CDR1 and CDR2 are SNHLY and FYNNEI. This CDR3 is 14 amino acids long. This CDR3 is CASSGDRGAYGYTF. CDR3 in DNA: TGTGCCAGCAGTGGGGACAGGGGTGCCTATGGCTACACCTTC.

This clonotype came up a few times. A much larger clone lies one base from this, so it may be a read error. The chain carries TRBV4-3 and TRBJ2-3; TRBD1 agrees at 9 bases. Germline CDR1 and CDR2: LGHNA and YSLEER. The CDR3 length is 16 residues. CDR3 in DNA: TGCGCCAGCAGCCAAGGGACAGGGGATCTGACAGATGCGCAGTATTTT. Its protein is CASSQGTGDLTDAQYF.

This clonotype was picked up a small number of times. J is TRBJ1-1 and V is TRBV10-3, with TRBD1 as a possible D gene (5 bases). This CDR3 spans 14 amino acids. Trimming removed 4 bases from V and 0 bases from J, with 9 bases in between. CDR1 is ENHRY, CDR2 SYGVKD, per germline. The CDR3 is CAISARELNTEAFF. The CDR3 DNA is TGTGCCATCAGTGCCAGGGAATTGAACACTGAAGCTTTCTTT.

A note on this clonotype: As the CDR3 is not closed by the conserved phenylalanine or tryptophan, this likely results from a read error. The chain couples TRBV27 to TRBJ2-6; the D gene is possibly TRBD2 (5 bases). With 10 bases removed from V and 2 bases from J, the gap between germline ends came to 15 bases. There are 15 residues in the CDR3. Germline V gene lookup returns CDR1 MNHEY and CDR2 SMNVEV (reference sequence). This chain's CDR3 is CATKSTGTGANVLTY. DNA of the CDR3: TGTGCCACCAAATCCACGGGAACTGGGGCCAACGTCCTGACTTAC.